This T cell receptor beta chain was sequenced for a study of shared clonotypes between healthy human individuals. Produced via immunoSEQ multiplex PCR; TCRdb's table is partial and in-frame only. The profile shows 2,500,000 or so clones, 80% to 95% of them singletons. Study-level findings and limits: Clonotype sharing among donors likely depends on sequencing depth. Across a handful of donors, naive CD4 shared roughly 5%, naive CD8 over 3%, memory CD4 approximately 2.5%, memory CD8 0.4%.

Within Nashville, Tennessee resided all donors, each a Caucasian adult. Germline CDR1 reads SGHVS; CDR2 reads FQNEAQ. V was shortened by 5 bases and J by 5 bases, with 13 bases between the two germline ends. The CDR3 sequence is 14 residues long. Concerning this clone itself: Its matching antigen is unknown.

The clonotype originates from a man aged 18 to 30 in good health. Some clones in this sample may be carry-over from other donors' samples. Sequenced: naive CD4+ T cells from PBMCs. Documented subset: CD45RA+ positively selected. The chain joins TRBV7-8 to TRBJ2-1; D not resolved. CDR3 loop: CASSPGPFNNEQFF. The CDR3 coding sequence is TGTGCCAGCAGCCCCGGGCCCTTCAACAATGAGCAGTTCTTC.